The 28 T cell receptor beta chains presented below share a single source sample, sequenced in a study of memory CD4+ T cells and cytomegalovirus serostatus. Sequencing was performed with immunoSEQ multiplex PCR; in TCRdb, only in-frame clones are kept and a portion is missing. Of under 55,000 clones listed, around 82% are singletons. Single viable CD3+CD4+CD8-CD45RO+ cells were sorted as the memory CD4+ T cells. Input material: memory CD4+ T cells from blood. The receptors were gathered from an adult in good health and CMV-seronegative.

V gene TRBV29-1 combines with J gene TRBJ1-2, with TRBD1 as a possible D gene (5 bases). Germline V gene lookup returns CDR1 SQVTM and CDR2 ANQGSEA. Trimming took off 7 bases at V and 8 bases at J, with 14 bases between the two ends. The CDR3 extends over 11 amino acids. The CDR3 bases are TGCAGCGCAAGGTTGGGGGACGGCTACACCTTC. It codes for CSARLGDGYTF.

V gene TRBV11-2 combines with J gene TRBJ1-6, with no clear D. Deletions cut 6 bases from V and 6 bases from J, with 9 bases between. This CDR3 is 13 amino acids long. CDR1 is SGHAT and CDR2 is FQNNGV in the germline V gene. CDR3: CASSQPANSPLHF. In nucleotides, the CDR3 is TGTGCCAGCAGTCAGCCCGCTAATTCACCCCTCCACTTT.

This clone was observed once. This chain joins TRBV19 and TRBJ1-2, with D hard to call. The germline V gene encodes CDR1 LNHDA and CDR2 SQIVND (reference sequence). The CDR3 totals 14 residues. Trimming stripped 7 bases from V and 8 bases from J, with 20 bases between. The CDR3 here is CASMRLEGYGGYTF. CDR3 bases: TGTGCCAGTATGAGGTTGGAGGGATATGGGGGCTACACCTTC. Full variable domain (outside the CDR3, taken from reference TRBV19 and TRBJ1-2): DGGITQSPKYLFRKEGQNVTLSCEQNLNHDAMYWYRQDPGQGLRLIYYSQIVNDFQKGDIAEGYSVSREKKESFPLTVTSAQKNPTAFYLCASMRLEGYGGYTFGSGTRLTVV.

This clone was recorded a few times. This chain uses TRBV7-9 with TRBJ2-3; no reliable D call. The CDR3 is 11 residues long. Trimming stripped 5 bases from V and 4 bases from J, with 4 bases between. In germline, CDR1 is SEHNR, CDR2 FQNEAQ (reference sequence). CDR3 in DNA: TGTGCCAGCAGCCTTCCAGATACGCAGTATTTT. Translated: CASSLPDTQYF.

V is TRBV28 and J is TRBJ2-5, with TRBD2 identical over 8 bases. V gave up 4 bases and J gave up 5 bases; unmatched junction bases: 12. The CDR3 runs 16 residues. CDR1 and CDR2 (germline): MDHEN, SYDVKM. CDR3 loop: CASSSGTRARVETQYF. In DNA form, the CDR3 reads TGTGCCAGCAGTTCAGGGACTAGGGCGAGAGTGGAGACCCAGTACTTC.

V usage is TRBV30 and J usage is TRBJ2-2; TRBD2 matches at 7 bases. Losses at the gene ends were 1 base for V and 4 bases for J; bases not matched to a gene: 3. The CDR3 extends over 14 amino acids. Germline V lookup: CDR1 GTSNPN, CDR2 SVGIG (reference sequence). This CDR3 reads CAWSGLAVTGELFF. CDR3 nucleotides: TGTGCCTGGAGTGGGCTAGCGGTCACCGGGGAGCTGTTTTTT. The variable domain in full, with the rest retrieved from reference TRBV30 and TRBJ2-2, is SQTIHQWPATLVQPVGSPLSLECTVEGTSNPNLYWYRQAAGRGLQLLFYSVGIGQISSEVPQNLSASRPQDRQFILSSKKLLLSDSGFYLCAWSGLAVTGELFFGEGSRLTVL.

The chain has TRBV6-8 and TRBJ2-7; no clear D. The length of the CDR3 is 15 residues. The V end was cut by 8 bases, the J end by 0 bases, with 17 bases between. Germline CDR1 reads MNHGY; CDR2 reads SAAAGT. The CDR3 loop is CASGSRGASSYEQYF. The CDR3 DNA is TGTGCCAGCGGAAGTAGAGGAGCCAGCTCCTACGAGCAGTACTTC.

This sequence joins TRBV21-1 and TRBJ2-1; the table calls TRBD2, which could not be checked here. TRBV21-1 is noted as a pseudogene. The CDR3 extends over 15 amino acids. CDR3 sequence reads: CASSKTRERGNEQFF. Written as DNA, the CDR3 is TGTGCCAGCAGCAAAACGCGGGAGCGGGGGAATGAGCAGTTCTTC.

The chain couples TRBV11-2 to TRBJ2-1, with a possible D match to TRBD2 (7 bases). V was clipped by 1 base and J by 5 bases, with 15 bases between them. This CDR3 is built from 16 residues. Per the germline V gene, CDR1 is SGHAT and CDR2 is FQNNGV. The CDR3 DNA reads as TGTGCCAGCAGCTTAGTCGGGGGGCCACGGGACAATGAGCAGTTCTTC. Protein sequence: CASSLVGGPRDNEQFF. Complete variable domain (other parts from reference TRBV11-2 and TRBJ2-1): EAGVAQSPRYKIIEKRQSVAFWCNPISGHATLYWYQQILGQGPKLLIQFQNNGVVDDSQLPKDRFSAERLKGVDSTLKIQPAKLEDSAVYLCASSLVGGPRDNEQFFGPGTRLTVL.

This chain joins TRBV2 and TRBJ2-7; perhaps TRBD2 as D (5 bases). V was pared by 6 bases and J by 4 bases, with 16 bases between. This CDR3 spans 14 amino acids. Germline V gene data show CDR1 as SNHLY and CDR2 as FYNNEI. CDR3: CASRRSGLTYEQYF. As DNA, the CDR3 is TGTGCCAGCAGACGGAGCGGCCTAACTTACGAGCAGTACTTC.

V is TRBV4-2 and J is TRBJ2-2; 12 bases are shared with TRBD2. This CDR3 contains 20 residues. Unmatched junction bases numbered 11, after V lost 0 bases and J lost 3 bases. Germline loops: CDR1 LGHNA, CDR2 YNFKEQ. This CDR3 is CASSQDLGTSGSFYTGELFF. CDR3 nucleotide sequence: TGTGCCAGCAGCCAAGATCTCGGGACTAGCGGGTCTTTTTACACCGGGGAGCTGTTTTTT.

This clone came up a few times. The chain links TRBV28 to TRBJ1-4; D remains unclear. The CDR3 is 14 amino acids. The V end was cut by 3 bases, the J end by 8 bases, with 13 bases between. From germline, CDR1 is MDHEN and CDR2 SYDVKM. The DNA of the CDR3 is TGTGCCAGCAGTTTGGGAGGGCGGGGAGAAAAACTGTTTTTT. This sequence encodes CASSLGGRGEKLFF.

The V call is TRBV7-9, the J call TRBJ2-1; D perhaps matches TRBD2 (6 bases). The length of the CDR3 is 13 residues. Germline CDR1 and CDR2: SEHNR and FQNEAQ (reference sequence). The V end lost 1 base, the J end lost 9 bases, and 10 bases lay between the germline ends. The CDR3 region is CASSLVAVGEQFF. The DNA of the CDR3 is TGTGCCAGCAGCTTAGTAGCGGTCGGTGAGCAGTTCTTC.

This chain uses TRBV9 with TRBJ2-1, with D possibly TRBD2 on 6 matching bases. Per the germline V gene, CDR1 is SGDLS and CDR2 is YYNGEE. V lost 0 bases and J lost 3, with 13 bases in between. The CDR3 is made up of 16 amino acids. The CDR3 DNA sequence: TGTGCCAGCAGCGTAGAGAATAGCGGAGGCTACAATGAGCAGTTCTTC. Encoded protein: CASSVENSGGYNEQFF.

The chain has TRBV5-1 and TRBJ2-5; TRBD1 matches 7 bases. CDR3 size: 13 residues. Germline trimming cut 3 bases from V and 2 bases from J; bases unmatched to any gene: 1. Germline V gene data show CDR1 as SGHRS and CDR2 as YFSETQ. The CDR3 DNA sequence: TGCGCCAGCAGCTCGGGACAGCAAGAGACCCAGTACTTC. Translating gives CASSSGQQETQYF.

This chain connects TRBV6-7 to TRBJ1-5; TRBD1 agrees at 8 bases. TRBV6-7 is an ORF, with its function uncertain. This CDR3 contains 15 residues. Unmatched junction bases numbered 10, after V lost 3 bases and J lost 9 bases. CDR3 region: CASSYPDRGLGPQHF. CDR3 nucleotide sequence: TGTGCCAGCAGTTATCCCGACAGGGGCCTCGGGCCCCAGCATTTT.

The V gene is TRBV2, the J gene TRBJ2-3, with TRBD2 matching 10 bases. J gave up 3 bases and V 0 bases, and 3 bases lay outside the gene matches. CDR1 is SNHLY and CDR2 is FYNNEI in the germline V gene. The CDR3 sequence is 16 residues long. The CDR3 coding sequence is TGTGCCAGCAGTGAAGCGCTAGCGGGAGTGACAGATACGCAGTATTTT. Protein product: CASSEALAGVTDTQYF.

The chain carries TRBV7-8 and TRBJ1-3; no firm D call. The germline V gene has CDR1 SGHVS and CDR2 FQNEAQ. This CDR3 comprises 14 residues. V was clipped by 5 bases and J by 4 bases, with 12 bases between them. Here the CDR3 DNA reads TGTGCCAGCAGCCAGCCCCTTATCGGAAACACCATATATTTT. Amino acid sequence: CASSQPLIGNTIYF. Full variable domain (outside the CDR3, taken from reference TRBV7-8 and TRBJ1-3): GAGVSQSPRYKVAKRGQDVALRCDPISGHVSLFWYQQALGQGPEFLTYFQNEAQLDKSGLPSDRFFAERPEGSVSTLKIQRTQQEDSAVYLCASSQPLIGNTIYFGEGSWLTVV.

In its sample, this clone was seen a few times. The rearrangement joins TRBV4-1 to TRBJ1-2; 8 bases line up with TRBD1. Germline CDR1 and CDR2: MGHRA and YSYEKL. There are 19 residues in the CDR3. V was pared by 0 bases and J by 3 bases, with 15 bases of the junction left unmatched. The CDR3: CASSQDLVISGGSHYGYTF. DNA for the CDR3: TGCGCCAGCAGCCAAGATCTGGTGATATCAGGGGGCAGTCACTATGGCTACACCTTC.

The CDR3 region is CASSEGNTGELFF. CDR3 sequence (DNA): TGTGCCAGCAGTGAGGGGAACACCGGGGAGCTGTTTTTT. The chain links TRBV6-1 to TRBJ2-2; no definite D call. The germline V gene has CDR1 MNHNS and CDR2 SASEGT. The CDR3 consists of 13 residues. The V gene lost 3 bases and the J gene lost 1 base, with 3 bases spanning the gap.

This chain links TRBV2 with TRBJ2-3; 11 bases map to TRBD2. Germline V gene sequence: CDR1 SNHLY, CDR2 FYNNEI. With V trimmed by 2 bases and J by 5 bases, 15 bases remained unmatched. The CDR3 has 19 amino acids. This CDR3 is CASSESRLGSGRAQDTQYF. DNA of the CDR3: TGTGCCAGCAGTGAATCCAGGTTGGGTAGCGGGAGGGCCCAAGATACGCAGTATTTT.

The gene calls are TRBV29-1 and TRBJ2-5; 16 bases line up with TRBD2. The CDR3 runs 17 residues. CDR1 is SQVTM, CDR2 ANQGSEA, per germline. V was clipped by 7 bases and J by 4 bases; unmatched bases: 12. CDR3 bases: TGCAGCGCCTTCCTGGGACTAGCGGGAGGGCCGGGAGAGACCCAGTACTTC. Amino acid sequence: CSAFLGLAGGPGETQYF.

The rearrangement uses TRBV19 and TRBJ2-1, with 11 bases aligning to TRBD1. With V trimmed by 3 bases and J by 5 bases, 3 bases remained unmatched. Germline CDR1 is LNHDA and CDR2 is SQIVND (reference sequence). The CDR3 is 15 amino acids. CDR3 bases: TGTGCCAGTAGTATCCTGGACAGGGGGCACAATGAGCAGTTCTTC. This codes for CASSILDRGHNEQFF.

The chain employs TRBV6-1 and TRBJ1-2; unclear D gene. V lost 6 bases and J lost 3, with 5 bases in between. CDR1 is MNHNS and CDR2 is SASEGT in the germline V gene. The CDR3 covers 11 residues. The CDR3 nucleotides read TGTGCCAGCAGCCGGGACTATGGCTACACCTTC. This codes for CASSRDYGYTF.

V gene TRBV6-5 combines with J gene TRBJ1-2; TRBD1 matches at 7 bases. This CDR3 comprises 16 residues. J lost 5 bases, V lost 4 bases, and 13 bases had no gene match. Germline CDR1 reads MNHEY; CDR2 reads SVGAGI. The CDR3 DNA is TGTGCCAGCAGTTCCTCGTACGACAGGGACCTTTATGGCTACACCTTC. This translates into CASSSSYDRDLYGYTF.

This clone was seen a few times. CDR3 coding DNA: TGTGCCAGCAGCTTGCTTTCCGGGATCAATAATGAGCAGTTCTTC. It codes for CASSLLSGINNEQFF. V usage is TRBV7-6 and J usage is TRBJ2-1; possibly TRBD2 for D (5 bases). This CDR3 region has 15 residues. In germline, CDR1 is SGHVS, CDR2 FNYEAQ. Trimming pared 3 bases from V and 7 bases from J, leaving 16 bases between.

The rearrangement uses TRBV28 and TRBJ1-3, with D perhaps matching TRBD1 (5 bases). Between the trimmed V and J ends, which lost 5 bases and 0 bases, there was a span of 8 bases. Germline V gene lookup returns CDR1 MDHEN and CDR2 SYDVKM. The CDR3 spans 14 residues. The CDR3 here is CASSGGSSGNTIYF. The CDR3 DNA reads TGTGCCAGCAGTGGGGGGTCCTCTGGAAACACCATATATTTT. The full variable domain, with the rest looked up from reference TRBV28 and TRBJ1-3, is DVKVTQSSRYLVKRTGEKVFLECVQDMDHENMFWYRQDPGLGLRLIYFSYDVKMKEKGDIPEGYSVSREKKERFSLILESASTNQTSMYLCASSGGSSGNTIYFGEGSWLTVV.

The chain is built from TRBV19 and TRBJ2-7; 7 bases are shared with TRBD1. The germline V gene encodes CDR1 LNHDA and CDR2 SQIVND (reference sequence). This CDR3 is 14 amino acids long. Losses at the gene ends were 6 bases for V and 0 bases for J; bases not matched to a gene: 5. The CDR3, as DNA: TGTGCCAGTAGAGACAGGGTCCTCTCCTACGAGCAGTACTTC. Translated: CASRDRVLSYEQYF.